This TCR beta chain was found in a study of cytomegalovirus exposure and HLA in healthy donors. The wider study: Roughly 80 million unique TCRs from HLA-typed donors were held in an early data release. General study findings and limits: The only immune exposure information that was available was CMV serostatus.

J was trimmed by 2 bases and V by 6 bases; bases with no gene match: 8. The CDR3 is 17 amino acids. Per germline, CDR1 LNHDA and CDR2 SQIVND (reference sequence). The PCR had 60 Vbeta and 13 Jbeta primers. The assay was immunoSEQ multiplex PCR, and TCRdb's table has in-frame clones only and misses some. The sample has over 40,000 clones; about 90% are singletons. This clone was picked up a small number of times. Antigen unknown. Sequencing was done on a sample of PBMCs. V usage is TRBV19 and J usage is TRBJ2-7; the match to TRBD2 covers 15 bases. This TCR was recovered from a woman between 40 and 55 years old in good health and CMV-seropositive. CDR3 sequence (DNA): TGTGCCAGTAGCACCGGGACTAGCGGGGGGAAACCCTACGAGCAGTACTTC. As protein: CASSTGTSGGKPYEQYF.